Below are 21 T cell receptor beta chains sequenced from a single sample in a study of T cells in Graves' hyperthyroidism and ophthalmopathy. The CDR3 regions of TCR beta were amplified from RNA transcripts. First-round RT-PCR with HTBI primers amplified the TCR CDR3 region. TCRdb reprocessed the multiplex PCR reads with MiXCR, giving one entry per CDR3 protein. The top ten clones hold about 14% of a sample with around 690,000 distinct CDR3 sequences, 17% of them seen once. The specimen was blood. These receptors came from a man in his fifties with Graves' hyperthyroidism.

Only a few counts were recorded for this clonotype. The gene calls are TRBV30 and TRBJ1-1; D is ambiguous. The CDR3 is 12 residues long. Germline lookup yields CDR1 GTSNPN and CDR2 SVGIG (reference sequence). Trimming cost V 5 bases and J 5 bases, with 12 bases left between them. This CDR3 reads CAWCPVGTEAFF. The CDR3 nucleotides read TGTGCCTGGTGCCCGGTCGGTACTGAAGCTTTCTTT.

This chain joins TRBV12-3 or TRBV12-4 and TRBJ1-1, with a possible D match to TRBD1 (5 bases). V was cut by 6 bases and J by 3 bases, with 14 bases left in between. CDR3 length: 14 residues. CDR3 amino acids: CASSTQGGHTEAFF. CDR3 sequence (DNA): TGTGCCAGCAGCACTCAGGGAGGGCACACTGAAGCTTTCTTT.

This clonotype has ten or more counts. The chain has TRBV27 and TRBJ2-3; the D gene is possibly TRBD2 (6 bases). Trimming took off 6 bases at V and 2 bases at J, with 15 bases between the two ends. The germline gives CDR1 MNHEY, CDR2 SMNVEV (reference sequence). The length of the CDR3 is 15 residues. In DNA form, the CDR3 reads TGTGCCAGCAGCTTTGGGGGGTTCTCCACAGATACGCAGTATTTT. This encodes CASSFGGFSTDTQYF.

To note about this clonotype: This clone may be a read error of a much larger clone one base away. The chain is built from TRBV24-1 and TRBJ2-2; D is uncertain. CDR3 length: 14 amino acids. In germline, CDR1 is KGHDR, CDR2 SFDVKD. This CDR3 is CATSGWLGTEELFF. CDR3 nucleotide sequence: TGTGCCACCAGTGGTTGGCTGGGCACCGAGGAGCTGTTTTTT.

This clonotype has at least ten counts. This chain joins TRBV20-1 and TRBJ2-7, with TRBD2 matching over 8 bases. V lost 1 base, J lost 4 bases, and 21 bases stayed unmatched. The CDR3 contains 19 residues. Germline-derived CDR1 and CDR2 are DFQATT and SNEGSKA (reference sequence). CDR3 in DNA: TGCAGTGCTAGAGGGGGCATGGGCGGCGGGAGGTATTCTATGTACGAGCAGTACTTC. It yields the protein CSARGGMGGGRYSMYEQYF.

Only one count was recorded for this clonotype. The chain employs TRBV5-1 and TRBJ2-7, with 7 bases that match TRBD1. The germline V gene has CDR1 SGHRS and CDR2 YFSETQ. The CDR3 sequence is 15 residues long. V dropped 0 bases and J dropped 7; count of bases not matched to a gene: 10. The CDR3: CASSLARQGPGEQYF. CDR3 nucleotides: TGCGCCAGCAGCTTGGCGAGACAGGGACCGGGTGAGCAGTACTTC.

The rearrangement links TRBV4-3 to TRBJ2-3; D may be TRBD2 (5 bases). This CDR3 spans 16 amino acids. The germline V gene encodes CDR1 LGHNA and CDR2 YSLEER. With 0 bases removed from V and 2 bases from J, the gap between germline ends came to 12 bases. The CDR3 protein is CASSQEGGLITDTQYF. For the CDR3, the DNA is TGCGCCAGCAGCCAAGAAGGCGGGTTGATCACAGATACGCAGTATTTT.

This sequence joins TRBV5-1 and TRBJ2-2, with a weak D call TRBD1 (5 bases). Germline values: CDR1 SGHRS, CDR2 YFSETQ. This CDR3 contains 13 residues. V was trimmed by 10 bases and J by 3 bases, leaving 13 bases between them. The DNA for the CDR3 is TGCGCCGGATCGGACACCGACACCGGGGAGCTGTTTTTT. Encoded protein: CAGSDTDTGELFF.

This clonotype was recorded a few times. The genes are TRBV12-3 or TRBV12-4 and TRBJ1-5; the match to TRBD1 covers 7 bases. Losses at the gene ends were 6 bases for V and 5 bases for J; bases not matched to a gene: 7. CDR3 size: 14 residues. DNA for the CDR3: TGTGCCAGCAGGTCGGGACAGTTAGATCAGCCCCAGCATTTT. Translation gives CASRSGQLDQPQHF.

Only a few counts were recorded for this clonotype. The chain is built from TRBV6-5 and TRBJ1-2; unclear D gene. The CDR3 spans 16 residues. Trimming left V 0 bases short and J 1 base short, with 12 bases between. CDR1 is MNHEY, CDR2 SVGAGI, per germline. The CDR3 nucleotides read TGTGCCAGCAGTTACTCGAGCAGCCGAAATAACTATGGCTACACCTTC. Its translation: CASSYSSSRNNYGYTF.

At least ten counts were recorded for this clonotype. This chain connects TRBV24-1 to TRBJ1-4, with 7 positions matching TRBD1. This CDR3 region has 15 residues. Trimming took 4 bases from V and 6 from J; bases not matched to a gene: 7. Germline V gene data show CDR1 as KGHDR and CDR2 as SFDVKD. The CDR3 nucleotides read TGTGCCACCAGTGAGGGCACCGGGACAGATGAAAAACTGTTTTTT. This codes for CATSEGTGTDEKLFF.

This chain connects TRBV20-1 to TRBJ2-7, with TRBD1 identical over 7 bases. V lost 6 bases to trimming and J lost 1 base; unmatched junction nucleotides: 9. CDR1 is DFQATT and CDR2 is SNEGSKA in the germline V gene (reference sequence). The CDR3 is 14 residues long. This CDR3 reads CSASHRGPSYEQYF. As DNA, the CDR3 is TGCAGTGCCAGTCACAGGGGCCCTTCCTACGAGCAGTACTTC.

This clonotype showed up just a few times. An end of the junction differs from the germline gene, which may be a read error. V and J are TRBV28 and TRBJ1-1; D is unclear. Germline V gene sequence: CDR1 MDHEN, CDR2 SYDVKM. The CDR3 contains 12 residues. CDR3 in DNA: TGTGCCAGCAGCCTACGACCGCTTGAAGCTTCCTTT. This gives the protein CASSLRPLEASF.

This clonotype came up many times. The chain is built from TRBV27 and TRBJ1-5; D is unresolved. Germline V gene data show CDR1 as MNHEY and CDR2 as SMNVEV (reference sequence). The germline V and J ends were trimmed by 5 bases and 5 bases, with 10 bases remaining between them. This CDR3 has 13 residues. CDR3 region: CASSPRFDQPQHF. The CDR3 region has the DNA TGTGCCAGCAGTCCCCGTTTCGATCAGCCCCAGCATTTT.

The chain links TRBV28 to TRBJ1-4, with TRBD1 matching 7 bases. Looked up from germline, CDR1 is MDHEN and CDR2 is SYDVKM. Trimming took 2 bases from V and 1 from J; bases not matched to a gene: 7. The CDR3 has 17 residues. The CDR3 region is CASSLPPAGGTNEKLFF. Here the CDR3 DNA reads TGTGCCAGCAGTTTACCCCCGGCAGGGGGAACTAATGAAAAACTGTTTTTT. The full variable domain, in which reference TRBV28 and TRBJ1-4 provide the parts outside the CDR3, is DVKVTQSSRYLVKRTGEKVFLECVQDMDHENMFWYRQDPGLGLRLIYFSYDVKMKEKGDIPEGYSVSREKKERFSLILESASTNQTSMYLCASSLPPAGGTNEKLFFGSGTQLSVL.

V is TRBV4-1 and J is TRBJ2-3; a possible D gene is TRBD2 (6 bases). This CDR3 spans 15 amino acids. The germline V gene encodes CDR1 MGHRA and CDR2 YSYEKL. V was trimmed by 1 base and J by 3 bases, leaving 11 bases between them. In nucleotides, the CDR3 is TGCGCCAGCAGCCAAGGTATGGGAGGAACAGATACGCAGTATTTT. Encoded protein: CASSQGMGGTDTQYF.

This clonotype was detected many times. The rearrangement links TRBV28 to TRBJ2-5; 7 nucleotides align to TRBD2. The CDR3 totals 17 residues. V lost 2 bases, J lost 3 bases, and 12 bases stayed unmatched. Germline V gives CDR1 MDHEN, CDR2 SYDVKM. Written as DNA, the CDR3 is TGTGCCAGCAGTTTAATGACCGGCCCAGGGAGGGAAGAGACCCAGTACTTC. Its protein is CASSLMTGPGREETQYF.

This clonotype was seen only a few times. The chain has TRBV6-1 and TRBJ1-1, with TRBD1 identical over 8 bases. The V and J ends lost 6 bases and 5 bases, in that order; junction bases with no gene match: 8. The CDR3 is made up of 14 amino acids. Germline CDR1 reads MNHNS; CDR2 reads SASEGT. The CDR3 DNA sequence: TGTGCCAGCAGAGCACGACAGGGGAGAACTGAAGCTTTCTTT. Translated, it gives CASRARQGRTEAFF.

The V and J genes are TRBV20-1 and TRBJ1-5; the D is unclear. The CDR3 spans 13 residues. Germline assignment: CDR1 DFQATT and CDR2 SNEGSKA (reference sequence). The V end lost 4 bases, the J end lost 7 bases, and 14 bases lay between the germline ends. The CDR3 DNA sequence: TGCAGTGCTAAGGACGGATTGGCACAGCCCCAGCATTTT. This sequence encodes CSAKDGLAQPQHF.

The V and J genes are TRBV10-2 and TRBJ2-2; 7 nucleotides line up with TRBD1. CDR1 and CDR2 (germline): WSHSY, SAAADI. Unmatched junction bases numbered 5, after V lost 11 bases and J lost 5 bases. CDR3 length: 12 amino acids. DNA for the CDR3: TGCGCCTGTGCAGGGGGAACCGGGGAGCTGTTTTTT. As protein: CACAGGTGELFF.

This chain links TRBV4-1 with TRBJ1-2, with D hard to call. The CDR3 sequence is 15 residues long. Between the trimmed V and J ends, which lost 0 bases and 7 bases, there was a span of 15 bases. The V gene's germline CDR1 is MGHRA and CDR2 YSYEKL. The CDR3 DNA is TGCGCCAGCAGCCAAGAAGACACTCTACGGCGTGGCTACACCTTC. This sequence encodes CASSQEDTLRRGYTF.